This T cell receptor (beta chain) comes out of a study of blood T cell repertoires in COVID-19. Whole-study context: Sites across the United States, Italy and Spain contributed samples from acute and convalescent COVID-19. PBMCs, B-cell-depleted T cells, or T cells provided the cDNA or gDNA that made up the material.

TCRdb keeps only in-frame clones here, not all; method: immunoSEQ multiplex PCR. The table includes approximately 200,000 clones, 65% to 85% detected once. Germline V CDR1 and CDR2: LNHDA, SQIVND (reference sequence). J was trimmed by 6 bases and V by 7 bases; bases with no gene match: 7. This CDR3 has 14 amino acids. The chain combines TRBV19 with TRBJ2-1; 9 positions agree with TRBD1. This clonotype was sampled from a man in his forties or fifties who had recovered from COVID-19. The material sequenced was PBMCs or T cells enriched from blood (not recorded which). The CDR3 here is CASTTGGTSNEQFF. The CDR3 DNA reads TGTGCCAGTACGACAGGGGGGACTTCCAATGAGCAGTTCTTC. Based on the CDR3 plus reference TRBV19 and TRBJ2-1, the full variable domain is DGGITQSPKYLFRKEGQNVTLSCEQNLNHDAMYWYRQDPGQGLRLIYYSQIVNDFQKGDIAEGYSVSREKKESFPLTVTSAQKNPTAFYLCASTTGGTSNEQFFGPGTRLTVL.